This T cell receptor (beta chain) was obtained from a study of control samples from healthy donors and cancer patients. The repertoire was sequenced with immunoSEQ multiplex PCR; TCRdb's copy has only in-frame clones and lacks some. The repertoire consists of roughly 130,000 clones, with about 94% occurring once and the leading ten covering about 3.5%. Trimming removed 2 bases at V and 1 base at J, with 11 bases between. The V gene's germline CDR1 is SNHLY and CDR2 FYNNEI. This CDR3 has 16 residues. This receptor was identified in a man younger than 40 in good health. The rearrangement uses TRBV2 and TRBJ2-2, with D uncertain. Specimen: blood. CDR3 amino acids: CASSESRLENTGELFF. CDR3 in DNA: TGTGCCAGCAGTGAATCACGTCTGGAGAACACCGGGGAGCTGTTTTTT.